This T cell receptor beta chain was sequenced during a study of graft-versus-host responses after intestinal transplantation. Per the germline V gene, CDR1 is LGHNA and CDR2 is YSLEER. J gave up 8 bases and V 1 base, and 9 bases lay outside the gene matches. This CDR3 has 15 amino acids. Concerning this clone: Antigen unknown.

Libraries were prepared by immunoSEQ multiplex PCR; TCRdb keeps only in-frame clonotypes and omits some of them. This table has 85,000 to 95,000 clones, about 93% appearing once. The sequence was obtained from a human donor who received an intestinal transplant. The source material was unstimulated CD8+ T cells sorted from spleen or lymph node cells, sampled before intestinal transplant. This sequence joins TRBV4-3 and TRBJ1-2, with 8 bases aligning to TRBD1. The CDR3 DNA reads as TGCGCCAGCAGCCAAGCATCTGGACAGGGAAGGGGCTACACCTTC. Protein product: CASSQASGQGRGYTF.